This T cell receptor (beta chain) was recorded in a study of graft-versus-host responses after intestinal transplantation. Overall study: All recipients were transplanted with multivisceral, liver-intestinal, or isolated intestinal grafts. Anti-thymocyte globulin induction was given to all recipients, followed by tacrolimus and steroids for 2 to 3 years. General observations from the study: Among recipient marrow samples, GvH clones were found; some appeared first in ileum or blood. The presence of high graft-versus-host to host-versus-graft clonal ratios in allografts characterized patients with graft-donor T cell macrochimerism.

Only in-frame clones appear in the TCRdb table, and some are missing; sequencing was by immunoSEQ multiplex PCR. The data contain some 90,000 clones, about nine tenths of them seen just once; the ten biggest clones take up 0.3% to 0.35%. Regarding this clone: The antigen remains unidentified.

The origin of this receptor is a human donor who received an intestinal transplant. The specimen was unstimulated CD4+ T cells sorted from spleen or lymph node cells, collected before intestinal transplant.

The CDR3, as DNA: TGTGCCAGCAGTTCACCCTTAGCGGGCATATACAATGAGCAGTTCTTC. It codes for CASSSPLAGIYNEQFF. The chain uses TRBV28 and TRBJ2-1; TRBD2 matches at 7 bases. CDR3 size: 16 residues. J was trimmed by 4 bases and V by 4 bases; bases with no gene match: 10. Germline loops: CDR1 MDHEN, CDR2 SYDVKM. The full variable domain, its missing parts supplied by reference TRBV28 and TRBJ2-1, is DVKVTQSSRYLVKRTGEKVFLECVQDMDHENMFWYRQDPGLGLRLIYFSYDVKMKEKGDIPEGYSVSREKKERFSLILESASTNQTSMYLCASSSPLAGIYNEQFFGPGTRLTVL.